A selection of T cell receptor beta chains follows, all from one sample in a study of blood T cell repertoires in COVID-19. The assay was immunoSEQ multiplex PCR, and TCRdb's table has in-frame clones only and misses some. The top ten hold about 0.57% of the sample, which has about 440,000 clones, about 90% seen once. The material sequenced was PBMCs or T cells enriched from blood (not recorded which). Every receptor here comes from a young man who had recovered from COVID-19. Each CDR3 is given with its conserved first and last residue. Each record gives: CDR3 protein, clone size, D gene, V gene, J gene. A D gene is named only where the DNA matches it firmly. Not all rows give a size; the values are once, few, many and, for expanded clones, a class.

CASSDGDHAGQPQHF	NA	NA	TRBV6-1	TRBJ1-5
CASSQTGLYNSPLHF	NA	NA	TRBV7-3	TRBJ1-6
CAISEAVGGTEAFF	NA	NA	TRBV10-3	TRBJ1-1
CSVEARWGGTF	NA	NA	TRBV29-1	TRBJ1-2
CAWSQGTAIIYGYTF	NA	TRBD1	TRBV30	TRBJ1-2
CASSVRDRVPGELFF	NA	TRBD1	TRBV9	TRBJ2-2
CASSARRPPGNQPQHF	NA	NA	TRBV7-8	TRBJ1-5
CASSLGTRPPEQYF	few	TRBD2	TRBV7-9	TRBJ2-7
CASSIQNEAFF	NA	NA	TRBV11-2	TRBJ1-1
CASSPRTGSSETQYF	NA	TRBD1	TRBV9	TRBJ2-5
CASSSGRGSQPQHF	NA	NA	TRBV6-5	TRBJ1-5
CASSLDPGVALNTEAFF	NA	NA	TRBV11-2	TRBJ1-1
CASSEMTGAQYGYTF	NA	TRBD1	TRBV2	TRBJ1-2
CASSIQTGTGGDAFF	NA	TRBD1	TRBV5-1	TRBJ1-1
CASSPTDISVYGYTF	NA	NA	TRBV11-2	TRBJ1-2
CASSLGDRGGNQPQHF	NA	NA	TRBV5-1	TRBJ1-5
CASSLGTGVEKLFF	NA	TRBD1	TRBV5-1	TRBJ1-4
CASRPGQSPSYTF	NA	TRBD1	TRBV2	TRBJ1-2
CATSRRVPAYGYTF	NA	NA	TRBV15	TRBJ1-2
CASSPGGWDTGELFF	NA	TRBD2	TRBV28	TRBJ2-2
CAIRDTRTGDGQPQHF	NA	TRBD1	TRBV10-3	TRBJ1-5
CASSQVIARSEKLFF	few	NA	TRBV4-1	TRBJ1-4
CASSIIGNQPQHF	many	NA	TRBV19	TRBJ1-5
CASRRQGATEAFF	NA	TRBD1	TRBV19	TRBJ1-1
CATSSGQYPGGYTF	NA	NA	TRBV15	TRBJ1-2
CASSQEGLAGSYEQYF	NA	TRBD2	TRBV4-2	TRBJ2-7
CASSGTSGTSTDTQYF	NA	TRBD2	TRBV19	TRBJ2-3
CASSLEWDNSYEQYF	NA	NA	TRBV11-2	TRBJ2-7
CASSPQGLGQETQYF	NA	NA	TRBV18	TRBJ2-5
CASSSLPDGEENGYTF	NA	NA	TRBV7-6	TRBJ1-2
CAWNMRGRNQPQHF	NA	NA	TRBV30	TRBJ1-5
CASSSRRGSNYGYTF	NA	NA	TRBV7-8	TRBJ1-2
CASSVGAGATEAFF	NA	NA	TRBV9	TRBJ1-1
CASSQVSSGNEQFF	NA	NA	TRBV3-1/TRBV3-2	TRBJ2-1
CASSLRKGGEVFF	NA	NA	TRBV5-6	TRBJ1-1
CASSWAGKETQYF	NA	NA	TRBV25-1	TRBJ2-5
CASSPLRLGSPNQPQHF	NA	NA	TRBV18	TRBJ1-5
CASSFRDEQFF	once	NA	TRBV28	TRBJ2-1
CASSLSRGWGNTEAFF	NA	TRBD1	TRBV28	TRBJ1-1
CASSQEQGTPGYGYTF	NA	NA	TRBV4-1	TRBJ1-2
CASRQQGTGRDTGELFF	NA	TRBD1	TRBV7-2	TRBJ2-2
CAWRFGQYYGYTF	NA	NA	TRBV30	TRBJ1-2
CATSDSTGLTYGYTF	NA	TRBD1	TRBV24-1	TRBJ1-2
CSASIWGTGGNEQFF	NA	NA	TRBV20-1	TRBJ2-1
CASSQDPPDRGQVKSRDTIYF	NA	NA	TRBV4-1	TRBJ1-3
CASSQDRQPQHF	NA	NA	TRBV4-1	TRBJ1-5
CAISESGTGGVLGYGYTF	NA	TRBD1	TRBV10-3	TRBJ1-2
CSLDGIYGYTF	NA	NA	TRBV20-1	TRBJ1-2
CSALNYEQYF	NA	NA	TRBV20-1	TRBJ2-7
CASSQVSDTQYF	NA	NA	TRBV3-1/TRBV3-2	TRBJ2-3
CASSQMGTVQRGAFF	NA	TRBD1	TRBV3-1/TRBV3-2	TRBJ1-1
CATDTGLGIAEAFF	NA	NA	TRBV5-8	TRBJ1-1
CASSVTDHRPIGYTF	NA	NA	TRBV5-5	TRBJ1-2
CASSFEDYNSPLHF	NA	NA	TRBV7-9	TRBJ1-6
CASKEGNYGYTF	once	NA	TRBV6-5	TRBJ1-2
CASSQKNTEAFF	once	NA	TRBV2	TRBJ1-1
CATSDRDSNYGYTF	NA	NA	TRBV24-1	TRBJ1-2
CSVVVDTGELFF	NA	NA	TRBV29-1	TRBJ2-2
CASSPSWPGSNQPQHF	NA	NA	TRBV3-1/TRBV3-2	TRBJ1-5
CASSPSQETQYF	once	NA	TRBV11-3	TRBJ2-5